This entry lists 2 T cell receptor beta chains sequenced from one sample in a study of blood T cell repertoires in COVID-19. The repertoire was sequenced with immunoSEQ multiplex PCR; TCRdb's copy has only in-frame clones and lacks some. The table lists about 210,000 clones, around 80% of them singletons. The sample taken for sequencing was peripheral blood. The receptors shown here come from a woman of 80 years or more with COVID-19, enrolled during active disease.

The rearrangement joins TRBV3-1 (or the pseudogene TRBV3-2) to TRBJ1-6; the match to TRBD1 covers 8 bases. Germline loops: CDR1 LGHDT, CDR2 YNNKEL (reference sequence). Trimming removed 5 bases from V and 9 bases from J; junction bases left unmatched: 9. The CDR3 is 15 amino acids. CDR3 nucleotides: TGTGCCAGCAGCGCACGGACAGGGAAAAGTTCACCCCTCCACTTT. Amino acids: CASSARTGKSSPLHF.

CDR3 bases: TGTGCCAGCAGCCAAGTTTTGGGAGCCGGGGAGCTGTTTTTT. Protein sequence: CASSQVLGAGELFF. The chain joins TRBV3-1 (or the pseudogene TRBV3-2) to TRBJ2-2; D is possibly TRBD2 (5 bases). Germline loops: CDR1 LGHDT, CDR2 YNNKEL (reference sequence). Deletions cut 1 base from V and 6 bases from J, with 9 bases between. CDR3 length equals 14 residues.